This entry lists 5 T cell receptor beta chains sequenced from one sample in a study of low-dose radiotherapy and immunotherapy resistance in tumors. The authors ran 15 to 25 PCR cycles to amplify TCRs with a constant-region primer and V-primer adapter. TCRdb used MiXCR to reprocess the reads, holding one entry per CDR3 protein. The sample includes 50,000 or so distinct CDR3 sequences, roughly 31% seen only once; the top ten take approximately 8%. Stated time point: after trial treatment. Treatment indicated: LDRT plus nivolumab, ipilimumab, low-dose cyclophosphamide and aspirin (RACIN trial). This sample comprised PBMCs, obtained after low-dose radiotherapy plus immunotherapy. The source of these receptors is a male donor with rectosigmoid adenocarcinoma.

This clonotype was recorded many times. The chain uses TRBV7-9 and TRBJ2-7; 9 nucleotides align to TRBD1. The CDR3 runs to 14 residues. The germline V gene encodes CDR1 SEHNR and CDR2 FQNEAQ (reference sequence). The V segment lost 5 bases and the J segment 5 bases; nucleotides outside the gene matches: 7. For the CDR3, the DNA is TGTGCCAGCAGCCCGGACAGGGGAGGTAACGAGCAGTACTTC. Amino acid sequence: CASSPDRGGNEQYF.

This clonotype was counted at least ten times. The genes are TRBV3-1 and TRBJ1-1, with D perhaps TRBD1 (5 bases). Germline CDR1 reads LGHDT; CDR2 reads YNNKEL (reference sequence). This CDR3 is built from 13 residues. V lost 4 bases to trimming and J lost 2 bases, with 8 bases between them. CDR3: CASSPTGNTEAFF. CDR3 coding DNA: TGTGCCAGCAGCCCCACAGGTAACACTGAAGCTTTCTTT. The whole variable domain, filled in from reference TRBV3-1 and TRBJ1-1, reads DTAVSQTPKYLVTQMGNDKSIKCEQNLGHDTMYWYKQDSKKFLKIMFSYNNKELIINETVPNRFSPKSPDKAHLNLHINSLELGDSAVYFCASSPTGNTEAFFGQGTRLTVV.

In this sample, this clonotype turned up many times. The V gene is TRBV12-3 or TRBV12-4, the J gene TRBJ2-1; 7 bases agree with TRBD2. V lost 3 bases to trimming and J lost 3 bases; unmatched junction nucleotides: 2. There are 14 residues in the CDR3. In nucleotides, the CDR3 is TGTGCCAGCAGTTTTGGCGGGAGCTACAATGAGCAGTTCTTC. Protein product: CASSFGGSYNEQFF.

The J gene is TRBJ1-5, the V gene TRBV18; a possible D gene is TRBD1 (5 bases). This CDR3 spans 17 amino acids. The V end was cut by 1 base, the J end by 6 bases, with 19 bases between. Germline values: CDR1 KGHSH, CDR2 LQKENI. CDR3 region: CASSPQARLGQLQPQHF. The CDR3 DNA follows: TGTGCCAGCTCACCACAAGCAAGGTTGGGGCAGCTTCAGCCCCAGCATTTT.

This clonotype was observed at least ten times. V usage is TRBV28 and J usage is TRBJ2-7, with D unclear. The CDR3 has 16 residues. The germline V and J ends were trimmed by 3 bases and 1 base, with 16 bases remaining between them. From germline, CDR1 is MDHEN and CDR2 SYDVKM. The CDR3 spells CASSFLPRVDSYEQYF. CDR3 in DNA: TGTGCCAGCAGTTTTCTCCCCCGGGTAGATTCCTACGAGCAGTACTTC.